A single sample is the source of the 14 T cell receptor beta chains below, sequenced in a study of naive and memory T cell subsets. Their antigen targets remain unknown. An equimolar mix of two oligonucleotides served as the beta constant-region primer for TRBC1 and TRBC2. Ligated cDNA was amplified by four rounds of PCR with nested alpha and beta constant-region primers and SP2. TCRdb redid the calling of the UMI-ligation and nested PCR reads with MiXCR, one entry per CDR3 protein. Of 150,000 or so distinct CDR3 sequences listed, approximately 22% are singletons. Points from the study as a whole: Especially in CD8 cells, naive repertoires contained a few larger clonotypes, possibly CD45RA-re-expressing memory cells.

What was sequenced was naive CD4+ T cells from blood. Receptor source: a human donor in good health.

This chain uses TRBV6-5 with TRBJ1-2; TRBD1 might be the D (6 bases). The length of the CDR3 is 13 residues. The V gene's germline CDR1 is MNHEY and CDR2 SVGAGI. V was clipped by 6 bases and J by 4 bases, with 12 bases between them. Here the CDR3 DNA reads TGTGCCAGCAGCCTAACAGGGACCTATGGCTACACCTTC. Translation: CASSLTGTYGYTF.

The chain is built from TRBV12-3 or TRBV12-4 and TRBJ2-3; 8 positions agree with TRBD1. CDR3 length: 16 amino acids. V trimming: 4 bases; J trimming: 1 base; junction bases outside the gene matches: 7. CDR3 region: CASSSPRTGRTDTQYF. CDR3 in DNA: TGTGCCAGCAGTTCTCCGCGGACAGGGCGCACAGATACGCAGTATTTT.

V and J are TRBV10-2 and TRBJ2-3; TRBD2 agrees at 8 bases. Germline CDR1 WSHSY, CDR2 SAAADI. Trimming took 6 bases from V and 4 from J; bases not matched to a gene: 9. The CDR3 has 15 amino acids. Written as DNA, the CDR3 is TGCGCCAGCAGGTTAGAGCGGGAGTGGCCAGATACGCAGTATTTT. Its protein product is CASRLEREWPDTQYF.

This clonotype was seen more than once but under ten times. In DNA, the CDR3 is TGTGCCAGCATAGGGGGGGCGCAGAGGGGAAATGAGCAGTTCTTC. Translation gives CASIGGAQRGNEQFF. The chain is built from TRBV6-1 and TRBJ2-1, with D possibly matching TRBD2 (7 bases). V was cut by 7 bases and J by 7 bases, with 20 bases left in between. CDR1 and CDR2 from the germline V gene are MNHNS and SASEGT. The CDR3 runs to 15 residues.

This clonotype was counted between two and nine times. The gene calls are TRBV7-8 and TRBJ2-7; TRBD1 matches 8 bases. The J segment lost 3 bases and the V segment lost 7 bases, leaving 5 bases of the junction unmatched. The CDR3 is 13 residues long. The germline gives CDR1 SGHVS, CDR2 FQNEAQ. This chain's CDR3 is CASNLGTGYEQYF. CDR3 DNA sequence: TGTGCCAGCAACCTGGGGACAGGCTACGAGCAGTACTTC.

DNA for the CDR3: TGTGCCACCAGTGATTTACAGACTAGCGGGAGGGCTGCATACAATGAGCAGTTCTTC. It yields the protein CATSDLQTSGRAAYNEQFF. The rearrangement uses TRBV24-1 and TRBJ2-1; 14 nucleotides align to TRBD2. Germline V gene sequence: CDR1 KGHDR, CDR2 SFDVKD. The CDR3 consists of 19 residues. V lost 1 base to trimming and J lost 4 bases; unmatched junction nucleotides: 8.

This clonotype was seen more than once but under ten times. The chain uses TRBV28 and TRBJ1-2; D uncertain. Germline V lookup: CDR1 MDHEN, CDR2 SYDVKM. CDR3 length equals 11 residues. The germline V and J ends were trimmed by 6 bases and 7 bases, with 9 bases remaining between them. CDR3 protein: CASRHSPGYTF. DNA for the CDR3: TGTGCCAGCAGACATAGCCCTGGCTACACCTTC.

This clonotype has only a few counts. This chain joins TRBV6-5 and TRBJ2-7; D is undetermined. Trimming left V 5 bases short and J 5 bases short, with 10 bases between. Germline V lookup: CDR1 MNHEY, CDR2 SVGAGI. There are 12 residues in the CDR3. The CDR3 nucleotides read TGTGCCAGCAGTGGCCGAACCCACGAGCAGTACTTC. It translates to CASSGRTHEQYF.

The chain employs TRBV6-1 and TRBJ2-7; tentatively, D is TRBD1 (6 bases). V dropped 2 bases and J dropped 5 bases, with 16 bases sitting between them. The CDR3 is 15 residues long. Germline CDR1 reads MNHNS; CDR2 reads SASEGT. Here the CDR3 reads CASSESQGPFHEQYF. The CDR3 DNA reads as TGTGCCAGCAGTGAATCCCAGGGGCCATTCCACGAGCAGTACTTC.

This clonotype was seen ten or more times. The V gene is TRBV28, the J gene TRBJ2-1; 8 bases line up with TRBD1. This CDR3 is 14 amino acids long. The V segment lost 4 bases and the J segment 7 bases; nucleotides outside the gene matches: 6. CDR1 and CDR2 (germline): MDHEN, SYDVKM. In DNA, the CDR3 is TGTGCCAGCAGTTCGACAGGGGTCTTAAATGAGCAGTTCTTC. Encoded protein: CASSSTGVLNEQFF. Based on the CDR3 plus reference TRBV28 and TRBJ2-1, the full variable domain is DVKVTQSSRYLVKRTGEKVFLECVQDMDHENMFWYRQDPGLGLRLIYFSYDVKMKEKGDIPEGYSVSREKKERFSLILESASTNQTSMYLCASSSTGVLNEQFFGPGTRLTVL.

The chain joins TRBV29-1 to TRBJ2-7; 7 bases line up with TRBD2. Germline CDR1 SQVTM, CDR2 ANQGSEA. J gave up 7 bases and V 5 bases, and 5 bases lay outside the gene matches. The CDR3 spans 11 residues. DNA of the CDR3: TGCAGCGTTCGGACTAGTGGGGAGCAGTACTTC. It encodes CSVRTSGEQYF.

This clonotype was detected many times. The gene calls are TRBV9 and TRBJ2-7; the D call may be TRBD1 or TRBD2 (5 bases each). The germline V and J ends were trimmed by 4 bases and 0 bases, with 14 bases remaining between them. This CDR3 comprises 15 residues. Germline V gene lookup returns CDR1 SGDLS and CDR2 YYNGEE. In DNA, the CDR3 is TGTGCCAGCAGCCAGGGACGGATCTCCTCCTACGAGCAGTACTTC. The encoded protein is CASSQGRISSYEQYF.

This clonotype was seen at least ten times. The chain combines TRBV6-5 with TRBJ2-1, with TRBD1 matching 9 bases. There are 15 residues in the CDR3. Germline values: CDR1 MNHEY, CDR2 SVGAGI. The trim removed 7 bases at V and 4 bases at J, leaving 8 bases unmatched. The CDR3 loop reads CASTTGTGRYNEQFF. The CDR3 bases are TGTGCCAGCACTACCGGGACAGGGAGGTACAATGAGCAGTTCTTC.

This clonotype was observed a handful of times. The rearrangement links TRBV7-2 to TRBJ2-7; 13 bases align to TRBD2. Trimming took 1 base from V and 6 from J; bases not matched to a gene: 9. Germline CDR1 is SGHTA and CDR2 is FQGNSA. The CDR3 is made up of 17 amino acids. CDR3 residues: CASSLVIVGLAGVEQYF. CDR3 bases: TGTGCCAGCAGCTTAGTGATTGTCGGACTAGCGGGAGTCGAGCAGTACTTC.